This T cell receptor (beta chain) came from a study of T cells in Graves' hyperthyroidism and ophthalmopathy. The wider study: The initial diagnosis was the point when peripheral blood was collected, ahead of any treatment. Study outcomes and limitations: Most clonotypes that expanded in the thyroid above 0.001 also showed up in blood. For ophthalmopathy, model prediction preceded onset by a median roughly 5.9 months.

This clonotype has a handful of counts. Its specificity is not known. Germline V lookup: CDR1 SGHTS, CDR2 YDEGEE. The V segment lost 4 bases and the J segment 2 bases; nucleotides outside the gene matches: 9. This CDR3 has 16 residues. Researchers amplified the TCR beta CDR3 regions from RNA transcripts. With the HTBI primer set, the TCR CDR3 went through a first round of RT-PCR. MiXCR, run by TCRdb on the multiplex PCR reads, gives a single entry per CDR3 protein. The sample lists 410,000 or so distinct CDR3 sequences; about 14% were seen once. V usage is TRBV5-8 and J usage is TRBJ2-3; 8 bases agree with TRBD2. The sequenced sample was blood. The TCR was taken from a young man with Graves' ophthalmopathy. CDR3 loop: CASSPASGGNTDTQYF. DNA for the CDR3: TGTGCCAGCAGCCCCGCGAGCGGGGGCAACACAGATACGCAGTATTTT.